This TCR beta chain was recorded in a study of regulatory T cells in long-lasting Graves disease. Combining iRepertoire HTBI primers with Arm-PCR of CDR3 regions, the authors built TCR beta libraries. TCRdb used MiXCR to reprocess the multiplex PCR reads, holding one entry per CDR3 protein. Of 600,000 to 800,000 distinct CDR3 sequences in the sample, around 30% were seen once. Overall study results and limits: Patients with persistent disease showed a bias toward TRBV28, TRBJ1-2 and TRBJ2-5.

This clonotype has ten or more counts. What it binds is unknown. Trimming left V 1 base short and J 6 bases short, with 12 bases between. CDR3 length: 14 amino acids. Time point here: persistent/refractory GD, antithyroid drugs over 5 years with positive TRAb. TCR sequences were obtained from RNA taken from PBMCs. Patients were enrolled at an endocrinology department in Xi'an, China. The sequenced sample was peripheral blood mononuclear cells (PBMCs), obtained when the disease was refractory, from a patient treated with antithyroid drugs. The chain couples TRBV12-3 or TRBV12-4 to TRBJ1-2, with D hard to call. This clonotype originated in a female donor with Graves disease. The CDR3 DNA follows: TGTGCCAGCAGTTTAGTTAACGACCCGAATGGCTACACCTTC. Translated: CASSLVNDPNGYTF.